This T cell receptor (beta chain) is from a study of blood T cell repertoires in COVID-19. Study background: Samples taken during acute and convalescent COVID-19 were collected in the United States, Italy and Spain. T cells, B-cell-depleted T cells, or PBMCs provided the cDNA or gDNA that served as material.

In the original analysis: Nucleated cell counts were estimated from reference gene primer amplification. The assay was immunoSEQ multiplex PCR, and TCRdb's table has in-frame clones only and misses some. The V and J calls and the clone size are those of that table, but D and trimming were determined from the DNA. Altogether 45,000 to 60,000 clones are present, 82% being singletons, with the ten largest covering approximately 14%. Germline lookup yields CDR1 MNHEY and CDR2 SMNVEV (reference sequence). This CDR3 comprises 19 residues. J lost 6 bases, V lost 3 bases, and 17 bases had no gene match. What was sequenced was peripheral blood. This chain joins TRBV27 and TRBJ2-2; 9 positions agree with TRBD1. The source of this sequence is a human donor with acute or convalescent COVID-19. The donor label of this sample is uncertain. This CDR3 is CASSFSGQGRFRAAGELFF. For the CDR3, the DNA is TGTGCCAGCAGTTTTTCGGGACAGGGTCGTTTTAGAGCGGCCGGGGAGCTGTTTTTT.